A single sample gave rise to the 9 T cell receptor beta chains below, sequenced in a study of shared clonotypes between healthy human individuals. The naive CD8 subset, CD45RO-negative cells positively selected for CCR7, excluded terminally differentiated effector memory CD45RA+ cells. Sequencing used immunoSEQ multiplex PCR; TCRdb keeps in-frame clones, though not all of them. The table records 550,000 to 750,000 clones, around 90% of them present only once. The specimen was naive CD8+ T cells sorted from blood. These TCRs come from a man aged 25 to 45 in good health.

For this clone: Other DNA sequences from this sample encode an identical CDR3 as well. J is TRBJ2-7 and V is TRBV27; TRBD1 matches 9 bases. V shed 2 bases, J shed 2 bases, and the junction held 1 base outside the gene matches. There are 14 residues in the CDR3. Germline V CDR1 and CDR2: MNHEY, SMNVEV (reference sequence). Here the CDR3 DNA reads TGTGCCAGCAGTTTAGGACAGGGGCCCTACGAGCAGTACTTC. Translation: CASSLGQGPYEQYF.

This clone was detected only a few times. The chain is built from TRBV28 and TRBJ2-7; D could derive from TRBD1 or TRBD2 (6 bases each). V was cut by 5 bases and J by 2 bases, with 19 bases left in between. The CDR3 contains 16 residues. Germline V gives CDR1 MDHEN, CDR2 SYDVKM. CDR3 bases: TGTGCCAGCAGTGGGGGGCTAAGCGGGTCCCCCTACGAGCAGTACTTC. Encoded protein: CASSGGLSGSPYEQYF.

V and J are TRBV7-3 and TRBJ2-5; either TRBD1 or TRBD2 may supply D (6 bases each). This CDR3 is 15 amino acids long. The V end lost 7 bases, the J end lost 5 bases, and 20 bases lay between the germline ends. Germline lookup yields CDR1 SGHTA and CDR2 FQGTGA. CDR3 nucleotide sequence: TGTGCCAGCACCCCCGGAGGGGGGATTGGGGAGACCCAGTACTTC. It translates to CASTPGGGIGETQYF.

This clone showed up just once. V gene TRBV7-9 combines with J gene TRBJ2-7; 8 nucleotides agree with TRBD1. From germline, CDR1 is SEHNR and CDR2 FQNEAQ (reference sequence). With V trimmed by 5 bases and J by 2 bases, 14 bases remained unmatched. This CDR3 has 17 amino acids. For the CDR3, the DNA is TGTGCCAGCAGCCTGCACCAGGGACAGGACTTCACCTACGAGCAGTACTTC. It codes for CASSLHQGQDFTYEQYF.

This clone was observed a handful of times. The chain couples TRBV7-9 to TRBJ2-2; possibly TRBD1 or TRBD2 for D (5 bases each). From germline, CDR1 is SEHNR and CDR2 FQNEAQ (reference sequence). Trimming cost V 4 bases and J 8 bases, with 14 bases left between them. CDR3 size: 14 residues. CDR3 in DNA: TGTGCCAGCAGCTCCCGGGACCTGCAGGGGGAGCTGTTTTTT. It codes for CASSSRDLQGELFF.

The V gene is TRBV27, the J gene TRBJ1-2; D gene ambiguous. V lost 6 bases to trimming and J lost 4 bases, with 12 bases between them. CDR3 length equals 13 residues. Germline assignment: CDR1 MNHEY and CDR2 SMNVEV (reference sequence). The CDR3 here is CASSPSISYGYTF. CDR3 coding DNA: TGTGCCAGCAGCCCCTCCATCTCCTATGGCTACACCTTC.

This sequence joins TRBV12-1 and TRBJ2-7; TRBD2 is the table's D call and was not checked against the DNA. TRBV12-1 is a pseudogene locus. The CDR3 consists of 19 residues. CDR3 coding DNA: TGTGCCAGCAGCTTTTACCATTGGGGGACTAGCGGCTTCTCCTACGAGCAGTACTTC. This encodes CASSFYHWGTSGFSYEQYF.

V usage is TRBV7-9 and J usage is TRBJ2-1; D gene ambiguous. The V gene lost 8 bases and the J gene lost 4 bases, with 15 bases spanning the gap. The germline gives CDR1 SEHNR, CDR2 FQNEAQ (reference sequence). CDR3 length: 14 residues. The CDR3 nucleotides read TGTGCCAGCGCAACAGTGCTTGGTTACAATGAGCAGTTCTTC. It translates to CASATVLGYNEQFF.

The V gene is TRBV28, the J gene TRBJ1-1; D gene ambiguous. CDR1 is MDHEN, CDR2 SYDVKM, per germline. Trimming cost V 4 bases and J 6 bases, with 6 bases left between them. The length of the CDR3 is 11 residues. The CDR3 DNA sequence: TGTGCCAGCAGTTACAGATCTGAAGCTTTCTTT. It is translated as CASSYRSEAFF.